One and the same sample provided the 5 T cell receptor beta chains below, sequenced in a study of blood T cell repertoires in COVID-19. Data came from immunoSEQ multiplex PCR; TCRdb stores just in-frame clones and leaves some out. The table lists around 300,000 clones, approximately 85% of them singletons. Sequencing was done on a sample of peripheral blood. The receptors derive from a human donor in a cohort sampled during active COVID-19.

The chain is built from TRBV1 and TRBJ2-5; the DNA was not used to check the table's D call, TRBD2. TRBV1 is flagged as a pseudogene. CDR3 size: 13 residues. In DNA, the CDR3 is TGCACCAGCAGCCAAGGGCGGCAAGAGACCCAGTACTTC. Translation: CTSSQGRQETQYF.

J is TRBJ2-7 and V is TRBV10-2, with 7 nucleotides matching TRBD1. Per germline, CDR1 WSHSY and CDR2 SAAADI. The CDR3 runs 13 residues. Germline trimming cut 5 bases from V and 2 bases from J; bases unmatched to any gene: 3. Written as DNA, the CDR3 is TGCGCCAGCAGTTTTCAGGGGGCCTACGAGCAGTACTTC. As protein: CASSFQGAYEQYF.

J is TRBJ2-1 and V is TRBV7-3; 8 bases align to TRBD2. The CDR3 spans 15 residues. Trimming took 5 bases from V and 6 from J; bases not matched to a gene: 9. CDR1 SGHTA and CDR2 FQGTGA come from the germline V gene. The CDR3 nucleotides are TGTGCCAGCAGCATGATAGCGGGGAAGATCAATGAGCAGTTCTTC. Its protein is CASSMIAGKINEQFF.

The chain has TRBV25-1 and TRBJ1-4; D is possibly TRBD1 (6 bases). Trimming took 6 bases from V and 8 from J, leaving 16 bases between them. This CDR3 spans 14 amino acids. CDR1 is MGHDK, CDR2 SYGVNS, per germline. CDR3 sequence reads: CASSQETGWEKLFF. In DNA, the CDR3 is TGTGCCAGCAGCCAAGAGACAGGATGGGAAAAACTGTTTTTT.

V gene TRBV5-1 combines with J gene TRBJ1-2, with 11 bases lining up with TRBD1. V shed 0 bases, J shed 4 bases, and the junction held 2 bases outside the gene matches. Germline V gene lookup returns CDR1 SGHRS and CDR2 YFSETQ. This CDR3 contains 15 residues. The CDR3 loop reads CASSLDGTGGYGYTF. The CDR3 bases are TGCGCCAGCAGCTTGGATGGGACAGGGGGCTATGGCTACACCTTC.